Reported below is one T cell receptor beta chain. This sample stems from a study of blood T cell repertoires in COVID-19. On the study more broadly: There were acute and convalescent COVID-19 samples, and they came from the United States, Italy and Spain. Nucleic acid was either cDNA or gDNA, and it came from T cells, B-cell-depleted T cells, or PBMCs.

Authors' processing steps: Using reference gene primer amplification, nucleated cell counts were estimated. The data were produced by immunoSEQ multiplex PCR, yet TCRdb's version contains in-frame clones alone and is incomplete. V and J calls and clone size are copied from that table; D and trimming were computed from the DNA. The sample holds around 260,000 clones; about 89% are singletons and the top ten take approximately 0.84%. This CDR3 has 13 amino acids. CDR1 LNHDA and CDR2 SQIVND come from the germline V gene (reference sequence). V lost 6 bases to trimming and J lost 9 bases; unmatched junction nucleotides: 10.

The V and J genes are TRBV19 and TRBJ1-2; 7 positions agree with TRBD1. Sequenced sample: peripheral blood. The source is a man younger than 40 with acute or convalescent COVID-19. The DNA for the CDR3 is TGTGCCAGTAGGGACAGGTTCGGAGGTCGCTACACCTTC. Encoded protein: CASRDRFGGRYTF.